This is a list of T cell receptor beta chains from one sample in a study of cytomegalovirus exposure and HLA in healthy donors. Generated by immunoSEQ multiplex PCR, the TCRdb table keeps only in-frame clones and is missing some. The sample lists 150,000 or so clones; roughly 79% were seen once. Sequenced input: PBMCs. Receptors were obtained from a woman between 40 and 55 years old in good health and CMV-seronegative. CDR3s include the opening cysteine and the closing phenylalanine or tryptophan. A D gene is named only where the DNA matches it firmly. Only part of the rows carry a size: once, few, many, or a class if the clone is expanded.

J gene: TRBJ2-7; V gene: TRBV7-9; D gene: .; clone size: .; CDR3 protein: CASSLEGSGQYEQYF; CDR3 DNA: TGTGCCAGCAGCTTAGAGGGGTCGGGCCAATACGAGCAGTACTTC
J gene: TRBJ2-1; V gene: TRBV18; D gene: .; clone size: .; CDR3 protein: CASSPAVHNEQFF; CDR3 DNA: TGTGCCAGCTCACCGGCTGTTCACAATGAGCAGTTCTTC
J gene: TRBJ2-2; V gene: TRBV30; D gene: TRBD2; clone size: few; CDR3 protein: CAWSVRTSGSSGTGELFF; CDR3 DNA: TGTGCCTGGAGTGTACGGACTAGCGGGAGTAGTGGCACCGGGGAGCTGTTTTTT
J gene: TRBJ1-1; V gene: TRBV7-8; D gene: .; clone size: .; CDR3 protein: CASSPKRLEVVTEAFF; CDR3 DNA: TGTGCCAGCAGCCCCAAACGACTGGAGGTGGTTACTGAAGCTTTCTTT
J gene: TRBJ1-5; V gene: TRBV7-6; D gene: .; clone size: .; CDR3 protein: CASSLGPGGSNQPQHF; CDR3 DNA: TGTGCCAGCAGCTTAGGCCCCGGGGGTAGCAATCAGCCCCAGCATTTT
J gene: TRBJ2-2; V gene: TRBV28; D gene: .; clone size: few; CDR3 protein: CASRLVVNTGELFF; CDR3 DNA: TGTGCCAGCAGGCTTGTAGTAAACACCGGGGAGCTGTTTTTT
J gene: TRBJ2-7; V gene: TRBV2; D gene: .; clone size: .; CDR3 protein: CASSERRIAGLGHEQYF; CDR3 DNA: TGTGCCAGCAGTGAGAGGAGGATAGCCGGCTTGGGTCACGAGCAGTACTTC
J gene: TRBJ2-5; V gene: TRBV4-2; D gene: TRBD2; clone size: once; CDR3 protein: CASSQEPVSGLAGGGETQYF; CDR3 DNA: TGTGCCAGCAGCCAAGAACCGGTATCGGGACTAGCGGGAGGGGGGGAGACCCAGTACTTC
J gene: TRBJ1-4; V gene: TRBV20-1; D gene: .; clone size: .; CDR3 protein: CSARPNEKLFF; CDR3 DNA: TGCAGTGCTAGACCAAATGAAAAACTGTTTTTT
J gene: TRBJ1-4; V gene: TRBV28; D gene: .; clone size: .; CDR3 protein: CASSLWAQPNEKLFF; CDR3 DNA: TGTGCCAGCAGTTTATGGGCCCAACCTAATGAAAAACTGTTTTTT
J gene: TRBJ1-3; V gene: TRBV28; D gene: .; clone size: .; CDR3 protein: CASSGANTIYF; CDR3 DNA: TGTGCCAGCAGTGGGGCGAACACCATATATTTT
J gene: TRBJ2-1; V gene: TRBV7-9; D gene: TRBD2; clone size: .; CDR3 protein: CASSSTSAYNEQFF; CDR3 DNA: TGTGCCAGCAGCTCGACTAGCGCATACAATGAGCAGTTCTTC
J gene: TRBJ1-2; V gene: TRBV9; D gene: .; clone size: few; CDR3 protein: CASRSRDFNYGYTF; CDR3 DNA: TGTGCCAGCAGGTCGCGGGACTTTAACTATGGCTACACCTTC
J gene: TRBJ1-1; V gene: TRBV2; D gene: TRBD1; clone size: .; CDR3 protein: CASRMTGGTVGTEAFF; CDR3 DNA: TGTGCCAGCAGGATGACAGGGGGCACGGTGGGCACTGAAGCTTTCTTT
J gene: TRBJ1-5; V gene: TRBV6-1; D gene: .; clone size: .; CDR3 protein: CASSVTRNQPQHF; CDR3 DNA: TGTGCCAGCAGTGTGACTCGAAATCAGCCCCAGCATTTT
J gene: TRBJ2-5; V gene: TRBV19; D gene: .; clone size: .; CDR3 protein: CASSISDSQETQYF; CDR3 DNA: TGTGCCAGTAGTATTTCGGACAGCCAAGAGACCCAGTACTTC
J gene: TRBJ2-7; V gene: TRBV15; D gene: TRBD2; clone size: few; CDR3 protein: CATSRDKVAGVNEQYF; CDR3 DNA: TGTGCCACCAGCAGAGATAAAGTAGCGGGAGTTAACGAGCAGTACTTC
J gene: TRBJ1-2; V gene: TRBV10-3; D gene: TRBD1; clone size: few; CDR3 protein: CAITDRGDYGYTF; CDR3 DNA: TGTGCCATCACTGACAGGGGTGACTATGGCTACACCTTC
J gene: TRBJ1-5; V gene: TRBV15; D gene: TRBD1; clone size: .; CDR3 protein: CATSRDYRGLWSNQPQHF; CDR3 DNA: TGTGCCACCAGCAGGGATTACAGGGGGCTGTGGAGCAATCAGCCCCAGCATTTT
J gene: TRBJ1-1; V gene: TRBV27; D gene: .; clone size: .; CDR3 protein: CASRRQPRGEAFF; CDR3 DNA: TGTGCCAGCAGGCGACAGCCCCGCGGTGAAGCTTTCTTT
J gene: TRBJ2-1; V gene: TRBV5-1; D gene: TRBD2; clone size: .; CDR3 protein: CASSLSGGRGDEQFF; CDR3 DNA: TGCGCCAGCAGCTTGTCTGGCGGGAGGGGCGATGAGCAGTTCTTC
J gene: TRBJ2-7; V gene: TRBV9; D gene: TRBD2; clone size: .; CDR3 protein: CASSVSSGSTYEQYF; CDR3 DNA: TGTGCCAGCAGCGTCTCTAGCGGGAGTACCTACGAGCAGTACTTC
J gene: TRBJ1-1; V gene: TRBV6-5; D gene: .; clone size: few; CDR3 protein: CASSYSKQYYTEAFF; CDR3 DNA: TGTGCCAGCAGTTACTCGAAACAGTACTACACTGAAGCTTTCTTT
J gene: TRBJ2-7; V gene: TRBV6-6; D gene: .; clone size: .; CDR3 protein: CASSFPPGYEQYF; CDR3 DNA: TGTGCCAGCAGTTTCCCCCCAGGGTACGAGCAGTACTTC
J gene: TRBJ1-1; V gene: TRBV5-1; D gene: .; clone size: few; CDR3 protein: CASNNRMNTEAFF; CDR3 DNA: TGCGCCAGCAATAACAGAATGAACACTGAAGCTTTCTTT
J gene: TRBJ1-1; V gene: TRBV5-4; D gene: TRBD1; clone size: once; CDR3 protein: CASIARDRGNTEAFF; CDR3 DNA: TGTGCCAGCATCGCGAGGGACAGAGGGAACACTGAAGCTTTCTTT
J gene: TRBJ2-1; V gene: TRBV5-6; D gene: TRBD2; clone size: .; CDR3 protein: CASRFTSGSSYNEQFF; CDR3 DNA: TGTGCCAGCAGATTCACTAGCGGGAGCTCCTACAATGAGCAGTTCTTC
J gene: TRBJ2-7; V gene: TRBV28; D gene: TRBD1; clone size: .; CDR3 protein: CASRQTGGRYEQYF; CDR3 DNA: TGTGCCAGCAGACAAACAGGGGGCAGATACGAGCAGTACTTC
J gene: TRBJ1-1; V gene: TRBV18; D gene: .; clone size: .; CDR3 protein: CASSSSGEGNTEAFF; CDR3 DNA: TGTGCCAGCTCATCCTCAGGGGAAGGGAACACTGAAGCTTTCTTT
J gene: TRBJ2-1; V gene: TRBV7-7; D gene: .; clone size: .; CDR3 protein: CASSLAEADEQFF; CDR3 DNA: TGTGCTAGCAGCTTAGCGGAGGCCGATGAGCAGTTCTTC
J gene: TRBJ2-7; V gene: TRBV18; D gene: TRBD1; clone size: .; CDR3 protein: CASSPGQGIHEQYF; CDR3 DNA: TGTGCCAGCTCACCGGGACAGGGGATCCACGAGCAGTACTTC
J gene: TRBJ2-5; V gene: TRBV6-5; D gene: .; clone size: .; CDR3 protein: CASSWAETQYF; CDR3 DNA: TGTGCCAGCAGTTGGGCGGAGACCCAGTACTTC
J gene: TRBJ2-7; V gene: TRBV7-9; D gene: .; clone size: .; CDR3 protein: CASSVSPHYEQYF; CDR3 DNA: TGTGCCAGCAGCGTGAGCCCCCACTACGAGCAGTACTTC
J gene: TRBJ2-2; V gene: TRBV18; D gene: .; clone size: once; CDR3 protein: CASSPEVFNTGELFF; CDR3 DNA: TGTGCCAGCTCACCAGAGGTTTTTAACACCGGGGAGCTGTTTTTT
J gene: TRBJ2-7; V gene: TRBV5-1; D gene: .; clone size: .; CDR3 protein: CASSPLKGQGLDYEQYF; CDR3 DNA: TGCGCCAGCAGCCCGCTTAAGGGACAGGGACTAGACTACGAGCAGTACTTC
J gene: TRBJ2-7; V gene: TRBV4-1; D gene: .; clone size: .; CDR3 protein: CASSIADEQYF; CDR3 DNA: TGCGCCAGCAGCATAGCCGATGAGCAGTACTTC
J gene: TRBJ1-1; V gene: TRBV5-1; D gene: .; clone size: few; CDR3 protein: CASSSGGGRDTEAFF; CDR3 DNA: TGCGCCAGCAGCTCGGGGGGAGGGAGGGACACTGAAGCTTTCTTT
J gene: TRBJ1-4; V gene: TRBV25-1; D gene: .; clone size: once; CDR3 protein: CASSEPGKEKLFF; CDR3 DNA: TGTGCCAGCAGTGAACCAGGGAAGGAAAAACTGTTTTTT
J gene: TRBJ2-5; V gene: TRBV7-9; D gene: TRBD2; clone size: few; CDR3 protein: CASSPGGLAGGETQYF; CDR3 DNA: TGTGCCAGCAGCCCGGGAGGGCTAGCGGGAGGAGAGACCCAGTACTTC
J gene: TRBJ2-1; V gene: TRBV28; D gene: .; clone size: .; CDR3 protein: CATKGSPSYNEQFF; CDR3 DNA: TGTGCCACCAAAGGGAGCCCTTCCTACAATGAGCAGTTCTTC
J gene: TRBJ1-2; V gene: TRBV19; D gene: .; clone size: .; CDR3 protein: CASSASWRGGGYTF; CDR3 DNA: TGTGCCAGTAGTGCCTCGTGGAGGGGAGGTGGCTACACCTTC
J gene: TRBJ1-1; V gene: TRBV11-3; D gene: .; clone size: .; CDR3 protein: CASSLDLTGTEAFF; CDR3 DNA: TGTGCCAGCAGCTTAGATCTAACGGGCACTGAAGCTTTCTTT
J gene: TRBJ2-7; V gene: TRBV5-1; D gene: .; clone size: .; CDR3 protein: CASRLRGSSYEQYF; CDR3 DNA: TGCGCCAGCAGGTTGAGGGGGAGCTCCTACGAGCAGTACTTC
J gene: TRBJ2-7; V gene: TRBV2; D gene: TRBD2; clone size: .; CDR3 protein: CASSDPLRTSEDEQYF; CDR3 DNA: TGTGCCAGCAGTGACCCTCTCAGGACTAGCGAGGACGAGCAGTACTTC
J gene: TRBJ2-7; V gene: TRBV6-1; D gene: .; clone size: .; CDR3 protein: CASSEQGDLSYEQYF; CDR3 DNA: TGTGCCAGCAGTGAACAGGGCGATCTCTCCTACGAGCAGTACTTC
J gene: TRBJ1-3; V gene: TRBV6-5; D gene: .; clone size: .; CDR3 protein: CASSYSRGGGNTIYF; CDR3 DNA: TGTGCCAGCAGTTACTCACGGGGTGGCGGAAACACCATATATTTT
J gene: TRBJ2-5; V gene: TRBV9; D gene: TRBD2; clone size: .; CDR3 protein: CASSVGREGRLGETQYF; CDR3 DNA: TGTGCCAGCAGCGTAGGGCGGGAGGGCCGCCTGGGAGAGACCCAGTACTTC
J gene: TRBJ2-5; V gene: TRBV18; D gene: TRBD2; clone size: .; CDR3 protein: CASSKALREAQETQYF; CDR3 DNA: TGTGCCAGCTCTAAGGCCTTGCGGGAGGCCCAAGAGACCCAGTACTTC
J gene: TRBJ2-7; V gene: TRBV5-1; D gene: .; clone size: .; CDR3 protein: CASSGKGPPSGEQYF; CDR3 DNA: TGCGCCAGCAGCGGCAAGGGGCCGCCCTCAGGGGAGCAGTACTTC
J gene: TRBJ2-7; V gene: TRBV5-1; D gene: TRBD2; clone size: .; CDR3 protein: CASSLALWDGGLAGEQYF; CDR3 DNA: TGCGCCAGCAGCTTGGCCTTATGGGACGGAGGACTAGCGGGTGAGCAGTACTTC
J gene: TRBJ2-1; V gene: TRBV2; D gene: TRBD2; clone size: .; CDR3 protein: CASSGGLAGTNEQFF; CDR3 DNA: TGTGCCAGCAGTGGGGGACTAGCGGGAACTAATGAGCAGTTCTTC
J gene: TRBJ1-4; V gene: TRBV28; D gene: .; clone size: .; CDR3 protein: CASRGVSTNEKLFF; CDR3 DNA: TGTGCCAGCAGAGGGGTTTCAACTAATGAAAAACTGTTTTTT
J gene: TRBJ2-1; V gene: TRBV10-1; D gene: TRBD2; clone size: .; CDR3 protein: CATITAPSREGSKGYNEQFF; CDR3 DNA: TGCGCCACCATAACGGCCCCCTCGCGGGAGGGCAGTAAGGGCTACAATGAGCAGTTCTTC
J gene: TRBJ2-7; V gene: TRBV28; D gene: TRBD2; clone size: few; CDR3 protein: CASRPVLAGFEQYF; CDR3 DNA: TGTGCCAGCAGACCCGTCCTAGCGGGATTCGAGCAGTACTTC
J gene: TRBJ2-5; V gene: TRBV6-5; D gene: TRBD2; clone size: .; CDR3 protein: CATESSGRGEAQYF; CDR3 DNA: TGTGCCACCGAGTCTAGCGGGAGAGGGGAGGCCCAGTACTTC